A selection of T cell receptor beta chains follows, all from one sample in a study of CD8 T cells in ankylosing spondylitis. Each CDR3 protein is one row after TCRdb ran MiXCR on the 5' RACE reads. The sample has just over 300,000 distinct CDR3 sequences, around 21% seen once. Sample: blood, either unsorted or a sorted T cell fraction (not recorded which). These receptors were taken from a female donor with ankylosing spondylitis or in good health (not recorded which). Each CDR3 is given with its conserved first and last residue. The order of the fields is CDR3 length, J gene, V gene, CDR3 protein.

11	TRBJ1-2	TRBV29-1	CSDFGEYGYTF
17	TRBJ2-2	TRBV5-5	CASSLRIGTANTGELFF
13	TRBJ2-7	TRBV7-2	CASSSHRVPEQYF
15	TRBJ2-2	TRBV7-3	CASSSHGGDTGELFF
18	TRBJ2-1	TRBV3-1	CASSHWTGDRSSYNEQFF
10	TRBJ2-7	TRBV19	CATRMVGQYF
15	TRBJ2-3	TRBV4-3	CASSQGRGLGDTQYF
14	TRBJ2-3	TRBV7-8	CASSFDRSTDTQYF
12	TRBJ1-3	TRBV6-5	CASSSSGGTIYF
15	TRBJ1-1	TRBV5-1	CASSLEGTENTEAFF
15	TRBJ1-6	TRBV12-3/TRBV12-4	CASRTGTGNNSPLHF